Listed here are 22 T cell receptor beta chains from one sample, sequenced in a study of early T cells in non-severe SARS-CoV-2 infection. Via MiXCR, TCRdb re-called the 5' RACE reads, giving one row per CDR3 protein. This table has 90,000 or so distinct CDR3 sequences, 15% appearing once. Input material: whole blood. Receptors originate from an adult who was a healthcare worker with PCR-confirmed SARS-CoV-2 infection or an uninfected control (not recorded which).

This clonotype was observed at least ten times. V and J are TRBV7-2 and TRBJ2-5; 7 bases align to TRBD2. The V segment lost 2 bases and the J segment 1 base; nucleotides outside the gene matches: 4. The CDR3 contains 15 residues. Germline CDR1 and CDR2: SGHTA and FQGNSA. CDR3 region: CASSLRASGQETQYF. CDR3 DNA: TGTGCCAGCAGCTTAAGGGCTAGCGGCCAAGAGACCCAGTACTTC.

This clonotype was found a few times. The V call is TRBV5-6, the J call TRBJ1-6, with 7 bases fitting TRBD1. This CDR3 is 15 amino acids long. Germline V lookup: CDR1 SGHDT, CDR2 YYEEEE. The ends lost 5 bases at V and 6 bases at J; junction bases unmatched: 8. The CDR3: CASSTGALLNSPLHF. The CDR3 DNA reads as TGTGCCAGCAGTACAGGGGCGTTACTTAATTCACCCCTCCACTTT.

The genes are TRBV7-7 and TRBJ2-1, with D tentatively TRBD2 (6 bases). In germline, CDR1 is SSHAT, CDR2 FNYEAQ (reference sequence). V was trimmed by 1 base and J by 6 bases, leaving 10 bases between them. CDR3 length: 14 residues. CDR3 sequence: CASSLGLGANEQFF. DNA for the CDR3: TGTGCCAGCAGCTTAGGACTAGGGGCCAATGAGCAGTTCTTC. Complete variable domain (other parts from reference TRBV7-7 and TRBJ2-1): GAGVSQSPRYKVTKRGQDVTLRCDPISSHATLYWYQQALGQGPEFLTYFNYEAQPDKSGLPSDRFSAERPEGSISTLTIQRTEQRDSAMYRCASSLGLGANEQFFGPGTRLTVL.

The chain uses TRBV5-1 and TRBJ1-1, with 9 nucleotides matching TRBD1. The CDR3 is 17 amino acids. Per the germline V gene, CDR1 is SGHRS and CDR2 is YFSETQ. The trim removed 4 bases at V and 0 bases at J, leaving 10 bases unmatched. CDR3 sequence: CASSVQTGGYMNTEAFF. The DNA of the CDR3 is TGCGCCAGCAGCGTACAGACAGGGGGATACATGAACACTGAAGCTTTCTTT.

The V and J genes are TRBV11-2 and TRBJ2-1; 11 positions agree with TRBD2. After removal of 5 bases from V and 6 bases from J, the junction contained 6 bases not matched to a gene. There are 15 residues in the CDR3. CDR1 and CDR2 (germline): SGHAT, FQNNGV. CDR3 amino acids: CASSDGLAGSNEQFF. The CDR3 nucleotides read TGTGCCAGCAGCGACGGACTAGCGGGTTCCAATGAGCAGTTCTTC.

The chain combines TRBV12-3 or TRBV12-4 with TRBJ2-2, with a possible D match to TRBD2 (6 bases). V gave up 5 bases and J gave up 1 base, with 14 bases separating them. The CDR3 runs to 16 residues. In DNA form, the CDR3 reads TGTGCCAGCAGTCCCCTCGGGAGAGAGAACACCGGGGAGCTGTTTTTT. Translation gives CASSPLGRENTGELFF.

CDR3 in amino acids: CASSSRQNSPLHF. The CDR3 coding sequence is TGTGCCAGCAGTTCACGACAGAATTCACCCCTCCACTTT. The rearrangement links TRBV12-3 or TRBV12-4 to TRBJ1-6, with TRBD1 as a possible D gene (5 bases). V was trimmed by 4 bases and J by 7 bases, leaving 8 bases between them. The CDR3 sequence is 13 residues long.

This chain uses TRBV13 with TRBJ1-2, with D possibly being TRBD1 (6 bases). Germline V gene lookup returns CDR1 PRHDT and CDR2 FYEKMQ (reference sequence). This CDR3 is built from 15 residues. Trimming shortened V by 4 bases and J by 0 bases, and 12 bases separated the two germline ends. CDR3 coding DNA: TGTGCCAGCAGCTCATGGACAGAAGCTAACTATGGCTACACCTTC. Translating gives CASSSWTEANYGYTF.

The rearrangement uses TRBV7-3 and TRBJ2-2, with 12 bases aligning to TRBD2. Per the germline V gene, CDR1 is SGHTA and CDR2 is FQGTGA. This CDR3 comprises 15 residues. The J segment lost 4 bases and the V segment lost 4 bases, leaving 1 base of the junction unmatched. Here the CDR3 reads CASSSGLAGTGELFF. The CDR3 nucleotides are TGTGCCAGCAGCTCGGGACTAGCGGGCACCGGGGAGCTGTTTTTT. The variable domain in full, with the rest retrieved from reference TRBV7-3 and TRBJ2-2, is GAGVSQTPSNKVTEKGKYVELRCDPISGHTALYWYRQSLGQGPEFLIYFQGTGAADDSGLPNDRFFAVRPEGSVSTLKIQRTERGDSAVYLCASSSGLAGTGELFFGEGSRLTVL.

The table lists this clonotype with a few counts. V usage is TRBV6-5 and J usage is TRBJ2-7; possible D gene TRBD1, 6 bases. Trimming left V 8 bases short and J 2 bases short, with 13 bases between. The CDR3 is made up of 13 amino acids. Germline-derived CDR1 and CDR2 are MNHEY and SVGAGI. As DNA, the CDR3 is TGTGCCAGCCGAAAGACAGGTCCCTACGAGCAGTACTTC. It is translated as CASRKTGPYEQYF.

This clonotype was seen only once. This chain links TRBV5-1 with TRBJ2-1, with D perhaps TRBD2 (6 bases). The ends were cut back, 0 bases at V and 0 bases at J, with 16 bases in the middle. CDR3 length: 18 amino acids. The germline V gene has CDR1 SGHRS and CDR2 YFSETQ. This chain's CDR3 is CASSLDLKRVSSYNEQFF. The DNA for the CDR3 is TGCGCCAGCAGCTTGGACCTCAAGCGGGTTTCCTCCTACAATGAGCAGTTCTTC.

This clonotype was observed a few times. V gene TRBV7-9 combines with J gene TRBJ1-2, with TRBD1 matching 8 bases. The CDR3 runs to 14 residues. The V and J ends lost 5 bases and 5 bases, in that order; junction bases with no gene match: 7. Germline lookup yields CDR1 SEHNR and CDR2 FQNEAQ (reference sequence). CDR3 sequence (DNA): TGTGCCAGCAGCGGGGGACAGGCCCTATATGGCTACACCTTC. Protein sequence: CASSGGQALYGYTF.

This clonotype appeared many times. The rearrangement joins TRBV12-3 or TRBV12-4 to TRBJ2-3, with TRBD2 matching over 10 bases. This CDR3 is 16 amino acids long. V lost 4 bases and J lost 1; bases outside the gene matches: 5. Here the CDR3 reads CASSWGGTSGTDTQYF. CDR3 sequence (DNA): TGTGCCAGCAGTTGGGGAGGGACTAGCGGCACAGATACGCAGTATTTT.

The chain is built from TRBV5-6 and TRBJ1-5; no firm D call. The CDR3 totals 12 residues. Germline lookup yields CDR1 SGHDT and CDR2 YYEEEE. V lost 6 bases, J lost 7 bases, and 11 bases lay in between. The CDR3 reads CASNLPGQPQHF. The CDR3 region has the DNA TGTGCCAGCAACCTTCCAGGACAGCCCCAGCATTTT.

This clonotype was detected only a few times. The V call is TRBV12-3 or TRBV12-4, the J call TRBJ1-4; D not resolved. V was shortened by 3 bases and J by 10 bases, with 9 bases between the two germline ends. The CDR3 runs 12 residues. This CDR3 reads CASSFGGGKLFF. The CDR3 nucleotides read TGTGCCAGCAGTTTCGGAGGAGGAAAACTGTTTTTT.

J is TRBJ2-1 and V is TRBV20-1, with D maybe TRBD1 (6 bases). V gave up 6 bases and J gave up 4 bases, with 22 bases separating them. CDR3 length: 16 residues. In germline, CDR1 is DFQATT, CDR2 SNEGSKA (reference sequence). The chain's CDR3 is CSANYASSGQYNEQFF. CDR3 DNA sequence: TGCAGTGCGAACTATGCCTCGTCGGGACAATACAATGAGCAGTTCTTC.

In its sample, this clonotype was seen a few times. V is TRBV7-2 and J is TRBJ2-1; 15 nucleotides align to TRBD2. CDR1 is SGHTA and CDR2 is FQGNSA in the germline V gene. V was pared by 8 bases and J by 8 bases, with 4 bases of the junction left unmatched. This CDR3 has 14 residues. The CDR3 loop is CASRTSGGGHEQFF. In nucleotides, the CDR3 is TGTGCCAGCCGGACTAGCGGGGGGGGCCATGAGCAGTTCTTC. Complete variable domain (other parts from reference TRBV7-2 and TRBJ2-1): GAGVSQSPSNKVTEKGKDVELRCDPISGHTALYWYRQSLGQGLEFLIYFQGNSAPDKSGLPSDRFSAERTGGSVSTLTIQRTQQEDSAVYLCASRTSGGGHEQFFGPGTRLTVL.

This clonotype was counted between two and nine times. The chain recombines TRBV20-1 with TRBJ2-3; possible D gene TRBD2, 6 bases. The V gene's germline CDR1 is DFQATT and CDR2 SNEGSKA (reference sequence). The CDR3 runs to 12 residues. The CDR3 bases are TGCAGGGGAGGCATTAGCGCAGATACGCAGTATTTT. Translating gives CRGGISADTQYF.

Ten or more counts support this clonotype. This sequence joins TRBV11-2 and TRBJ1-1; D call uncertain. In germline, CDR1 is SGHAT, CDR2 FQNNGV. The CDR3 consists of 14 residues. The V end was cut by 0 bases, the J end by 4 bases, with 9 bases between. CDR3 loop: CASSLDPGPTEAFF. CDR3 coding DNA: TGTGCCAGCAGCTTAGATCCAGGACCCACTGAAGCTTTCTTT.

The table lists this clonotype with many counts. The J gene is TRBJ2-1, the V gene TRBV28; D unclear. The CDR3 loop spans 13 amino acids. Trimming removed 2 bases at V and 9 bases at J, with 11 bases between. In germline, CDR1 is MDHEN, CDR2 SYDVKM. This CDR3 reads CASSLGVRGEQFF. The CDR3 nucleotides read TGTGCCAGCAGTTTAGGGGTACGTGGTGAGCAGTTCTTC.

The gene calls are TRBV29-1 and TRBJ2-1, with D perhaps matching TRBD2 (5 bases). Germline V gives CDR1 SQVTM, CDR2 ANQGSEA. This CDR3 comprises 10 residues. Trimming removed 7 bases at V and 9 bases at J, with 10 bases between. The CDR3 nucleotides are TGCAGCGCCGGGAATTCTGAGCAGTTCTTC. Protein product: CSAGNSEQFF.

This rearrangement joins TRBV18 to TRBJ2-7, with D maybe TRBD1 (6 bases). The CDR3 runs to 13 residues. Trimming cost V 3 bases and J 5 bases, with 11 bases left between them. From germline, CDR1 is KGHSH and CDR2 LQKENI. The CDR3 nucleotides are TGTGCCAGCTCACCGGTCCGGGACAACGAGCAGTACTTC. This codes for CASSPVRDNEQYF.